The entry below describes one T cell receptor (beta chain). In the original analysis: Using reference gene primer amplification, nucleated cell counts were estimated. Measured with immunoSEQ multiplex PCR; TCRdb has only the in-frame clones, and not every one. V, J and clone size were drawn from that table, and D and trimming were deduced from the DNA. The data contain 110,000 to 150,000 clones, 70% to 90% of them seen just once; the ten biggest clones take up around 5%. The data derive from a study of blood T cell repertoires in COVID-19. Across the whole study: The United States, Italy and Spain provided the acute and convalescent COVID-19 samples. PBMCs, B-cell-depleted T cells, or T cells were the source of the cDNA or gDNA that made up the material.

V shed 6 bases and J shed 1 base, with 12 bases lying between them. The germline gives CDR1 MNHEY, CDR2 SVGEGT. The CDR3 has 14 amino acids. The TCR comes from a human donor in a cohort sampled during active COVID-19. The chain uses TRBV6-2 or TRBV6-3 and TRBJ2-5, with unresolved D. Material for sequencing was peripheral blood. The CDR3 DNA is TGTGCCAGCAGCTCCGCCAGGTTCCAAGAGACCCAGTACTTC. It translates to CASSSARFQETQYF.